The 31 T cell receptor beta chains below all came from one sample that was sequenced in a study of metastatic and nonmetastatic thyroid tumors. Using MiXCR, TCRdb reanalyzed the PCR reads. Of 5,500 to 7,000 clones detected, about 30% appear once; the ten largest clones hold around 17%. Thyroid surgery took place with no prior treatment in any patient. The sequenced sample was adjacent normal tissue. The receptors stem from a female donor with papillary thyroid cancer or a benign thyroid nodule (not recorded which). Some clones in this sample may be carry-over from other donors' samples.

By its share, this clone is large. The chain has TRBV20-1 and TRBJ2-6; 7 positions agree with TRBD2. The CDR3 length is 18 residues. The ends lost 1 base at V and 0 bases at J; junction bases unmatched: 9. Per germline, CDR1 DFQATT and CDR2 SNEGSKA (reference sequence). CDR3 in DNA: TGCAGTGCTAGAGGAGATAGCGGGTCGAACTCTGGGGCCAACGTCCTGACTTTC. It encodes CSARGDSGSNSGANVLTF.

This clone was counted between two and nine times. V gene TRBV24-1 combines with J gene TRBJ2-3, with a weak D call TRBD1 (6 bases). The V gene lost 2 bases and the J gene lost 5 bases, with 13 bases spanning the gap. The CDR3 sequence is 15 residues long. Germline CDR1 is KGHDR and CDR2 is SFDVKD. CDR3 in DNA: TGTGCCACCAGTGATTCTCAGGGGTTCAGAGATACGCAGTATTTT. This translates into CATSDSQGFRDTQYF.

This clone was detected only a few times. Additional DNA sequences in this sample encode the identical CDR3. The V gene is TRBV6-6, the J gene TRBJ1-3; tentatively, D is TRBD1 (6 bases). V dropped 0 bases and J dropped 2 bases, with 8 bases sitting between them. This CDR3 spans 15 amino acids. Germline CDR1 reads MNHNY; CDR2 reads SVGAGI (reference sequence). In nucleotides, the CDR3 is TGTGCCAGCAGTTACTCCGGGACAACTGGAAACACCATATATTTT. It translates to CASSYSGTTGNTIYF.

The CDR3 here is CASSDSGGYTF. For the CDR3, the DNA is TGTGCCAGCAGTGACTCAGGGGGCTACACCTTC. The V call is TRBV2, the J call TRBJ1-2, with D perhaps matching TRBD1 (5 bases). Germline CDR1 reads SNHLY; CDR2 reads FYNNEI. Trimming left V 3 bases short and J 8 bases short, with 7 bases between. The CDR3 is made up of 11 amino acids.

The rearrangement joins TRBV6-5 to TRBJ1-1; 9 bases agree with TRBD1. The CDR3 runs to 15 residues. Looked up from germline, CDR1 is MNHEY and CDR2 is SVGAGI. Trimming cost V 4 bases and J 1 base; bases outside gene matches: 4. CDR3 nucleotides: TGTGCCAGCAGTTCGGTGGACAGGGGGAACACTGAAGCTTTCTTT. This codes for CASSSVDRGNTEAFF.

The CDR3 sequence: CSAREPTGQGNQPQHF. The CDR3 DNA follows: TGCAGTGCTAGAGAACCCACGGGACAGGGCAATCAGCCCCAGCATTTT. The chain recombines TRBV20-1 with TRBJ1-5; TRBD1 matches at 8 bases. Per germline, CDR1 DFQATT and CDR2 SNEGSKA (reference sequence). The CDR3 is 16 residues long. The ends lost 0 bases at V and 2 bases at J; junction bases unmatched: 6.

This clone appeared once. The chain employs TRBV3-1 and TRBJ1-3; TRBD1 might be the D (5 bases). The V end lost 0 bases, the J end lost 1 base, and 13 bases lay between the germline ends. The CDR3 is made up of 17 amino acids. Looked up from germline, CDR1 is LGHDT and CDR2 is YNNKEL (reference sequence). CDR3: CASSQDLTRVSGNTIYF. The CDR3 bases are TGTGCCAGCAGCCAAGATCTTACCAGGGTATCTGGAAACACCATATATTTT.

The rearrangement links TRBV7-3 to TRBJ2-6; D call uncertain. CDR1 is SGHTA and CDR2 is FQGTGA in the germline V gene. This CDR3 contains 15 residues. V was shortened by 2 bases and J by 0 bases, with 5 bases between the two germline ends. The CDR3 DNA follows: TGTGCCAGCAGCTTAGCCTCCTCTGGGGCCAACGTCCTGACTTTC. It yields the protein CASSLASSGANVLTF.

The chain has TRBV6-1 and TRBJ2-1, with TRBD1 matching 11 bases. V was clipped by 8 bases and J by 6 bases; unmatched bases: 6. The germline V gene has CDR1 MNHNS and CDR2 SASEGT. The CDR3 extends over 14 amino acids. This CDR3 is CASQDRGRLNEQFF. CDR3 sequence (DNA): TGTGCCAGCCAGGACAGGGGGCGCCTCAATGAGCAGTTCTTC.

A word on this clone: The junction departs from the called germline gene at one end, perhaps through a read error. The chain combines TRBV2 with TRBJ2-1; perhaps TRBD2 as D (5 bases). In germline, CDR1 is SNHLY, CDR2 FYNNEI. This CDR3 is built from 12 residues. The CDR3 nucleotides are TGTGCCAGCAGTGGGGAGAGCCAAAAGAAGGTCTTC. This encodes CASSGESQKKVF.

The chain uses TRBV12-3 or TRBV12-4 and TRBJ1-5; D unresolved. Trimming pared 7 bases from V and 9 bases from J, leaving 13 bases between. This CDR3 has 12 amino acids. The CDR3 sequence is CASITLPMPQHF. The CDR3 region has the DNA TGTGCCAGCATCACTCTACCCATGCCCCAGCATTTT.

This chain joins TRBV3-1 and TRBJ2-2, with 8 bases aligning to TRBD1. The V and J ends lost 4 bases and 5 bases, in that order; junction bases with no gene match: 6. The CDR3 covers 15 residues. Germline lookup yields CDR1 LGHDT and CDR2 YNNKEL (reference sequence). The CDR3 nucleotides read TGTGCCAGCAGCCCCAGACAGGGGCCGACCGGGGAGCTGTTTTTT. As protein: CASSPRQGPTGELFF.

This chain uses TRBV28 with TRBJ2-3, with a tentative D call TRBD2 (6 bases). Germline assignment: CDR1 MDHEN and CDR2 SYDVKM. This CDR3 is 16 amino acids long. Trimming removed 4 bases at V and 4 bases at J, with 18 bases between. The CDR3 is CASSSISGRAADTQYF. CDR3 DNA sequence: TGTGCCAGCAGTTCCATTAGCGGCCGGGCGGCAGATACGCAGTATTTT.

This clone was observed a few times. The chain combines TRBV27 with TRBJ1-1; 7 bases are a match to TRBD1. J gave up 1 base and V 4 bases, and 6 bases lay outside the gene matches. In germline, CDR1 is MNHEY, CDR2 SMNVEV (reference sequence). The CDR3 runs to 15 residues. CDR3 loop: CASSSSGGKNTEAFF. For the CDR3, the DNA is TGTGCCAGCAGTTCGTCAGGGGGAAAGAACACTGAAGCTTTCTTT.

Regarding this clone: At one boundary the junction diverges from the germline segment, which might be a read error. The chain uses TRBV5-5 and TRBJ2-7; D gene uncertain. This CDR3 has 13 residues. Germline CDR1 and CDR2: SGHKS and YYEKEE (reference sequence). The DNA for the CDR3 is TGTACCAGCAGCTTGGTGGCGTACTACGAGCAGTACTTC. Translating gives CTSSLVAYYEQYF.

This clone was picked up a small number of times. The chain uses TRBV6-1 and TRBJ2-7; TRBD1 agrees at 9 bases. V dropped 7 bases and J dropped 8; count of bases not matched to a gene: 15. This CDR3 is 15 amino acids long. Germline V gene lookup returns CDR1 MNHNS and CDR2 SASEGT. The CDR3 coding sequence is TGTGCCAGCACCAAAAAACCGGGACAGGGCAGCCAGCAGTACTTC. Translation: CASTKKPGQGSQQYF.

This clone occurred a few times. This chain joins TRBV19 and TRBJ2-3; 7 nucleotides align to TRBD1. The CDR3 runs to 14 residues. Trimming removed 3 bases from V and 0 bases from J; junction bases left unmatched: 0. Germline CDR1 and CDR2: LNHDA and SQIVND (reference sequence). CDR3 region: CASSMGQSTDTQYF. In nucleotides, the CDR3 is TGTGCCAGTAGTATGGGACAGAGCACAGATACGCAGTATTTT.

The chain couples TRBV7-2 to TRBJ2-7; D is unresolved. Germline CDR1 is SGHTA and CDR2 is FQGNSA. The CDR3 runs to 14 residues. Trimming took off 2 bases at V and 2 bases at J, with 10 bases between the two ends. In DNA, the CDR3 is TGTGCCAGCAGCTTATACTTGCAGACCTACGAGCAGTACTTC. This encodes CASSLYLQTYEQYF.

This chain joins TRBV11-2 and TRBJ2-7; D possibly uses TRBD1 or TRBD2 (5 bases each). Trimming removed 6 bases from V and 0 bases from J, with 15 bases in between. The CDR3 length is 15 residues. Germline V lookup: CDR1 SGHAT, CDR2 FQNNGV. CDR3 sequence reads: CASSFRESLSYEQYF. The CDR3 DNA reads TGTGCCAGCAGTTTCAGGGAGAGTCTCTCCTACGAGCAGTACTTC.

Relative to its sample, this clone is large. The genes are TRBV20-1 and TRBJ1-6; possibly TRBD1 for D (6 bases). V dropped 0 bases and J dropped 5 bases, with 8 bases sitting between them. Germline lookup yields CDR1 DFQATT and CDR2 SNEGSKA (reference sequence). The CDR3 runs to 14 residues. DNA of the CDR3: TGCAGTGCTAGAGACAGGGGCAATAATTCACCCCTCCACTTT. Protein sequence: CSARDRGNNSPLHF.

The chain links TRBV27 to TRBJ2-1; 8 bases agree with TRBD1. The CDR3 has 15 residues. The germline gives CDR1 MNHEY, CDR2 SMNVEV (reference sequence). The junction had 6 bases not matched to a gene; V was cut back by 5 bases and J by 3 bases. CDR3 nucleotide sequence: TGTGCCAGCAGTGCGGGACAGGTGGGCTACAATGAGCAGTTCTTC. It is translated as CASSAGQVGYNEQFF.

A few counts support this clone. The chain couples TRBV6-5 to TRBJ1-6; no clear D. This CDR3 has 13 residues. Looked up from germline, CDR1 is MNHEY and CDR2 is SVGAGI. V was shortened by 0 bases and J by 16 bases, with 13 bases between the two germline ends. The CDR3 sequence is CASSYSDTRSLHF. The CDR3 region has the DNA TGTGCCAGCAGTTACTCAGACACCCGGTCACTCCACTTT.

CDR3 in DNA: TGTGCCAGCGCCTCGCCCGGGGGTAGCTCTGGAAACACCATATATTTT. This encodes CASASPGGSSGNTIYF. V gene TRBV28 combines with J gene TRBJ1-3; D perhaps matches TRBD1 (5 bases). The germline V and J ends were trimmed by 8 bases and 0 bases, with 17 bases remaining between them. The CDR3 has 16 residues. CDR1 and CDR2 (germline): MDHEN, SYDVKM.

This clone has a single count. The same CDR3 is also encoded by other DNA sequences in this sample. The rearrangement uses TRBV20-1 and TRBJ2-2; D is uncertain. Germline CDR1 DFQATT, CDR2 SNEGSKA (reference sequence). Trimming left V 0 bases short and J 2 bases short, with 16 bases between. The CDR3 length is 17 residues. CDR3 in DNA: TGCAGTGCTAGAGAAAGACGGCCCAGTGGCAACACCGGGGAGCTGTTTTTT. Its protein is CSARERRPSGNTGELFF.

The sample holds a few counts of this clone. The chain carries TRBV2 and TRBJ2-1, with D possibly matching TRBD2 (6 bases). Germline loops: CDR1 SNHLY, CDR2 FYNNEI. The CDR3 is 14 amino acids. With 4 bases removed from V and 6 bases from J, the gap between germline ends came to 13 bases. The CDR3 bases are TGTGCCAGCAGTGTTGCCGGGACTTTCAATGAGCAGTTCTTC. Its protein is CASSVAGTFNEQFF.

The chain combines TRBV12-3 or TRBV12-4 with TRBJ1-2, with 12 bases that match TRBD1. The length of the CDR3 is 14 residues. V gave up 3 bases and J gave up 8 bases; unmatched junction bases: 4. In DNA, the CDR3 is TGTGCCAGCAGTTTGGGACAGGGGGCTTGGGGCTACACCTTC. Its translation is CASSLGQGAWGYTF.

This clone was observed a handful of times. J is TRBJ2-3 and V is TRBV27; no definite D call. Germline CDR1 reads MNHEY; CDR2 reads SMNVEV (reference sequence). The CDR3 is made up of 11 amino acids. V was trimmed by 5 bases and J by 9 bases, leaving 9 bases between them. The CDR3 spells CASSLGDTQYF. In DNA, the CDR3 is TGTGCCAGCAGTCTCGGTGACACGCAGTATTTT.

CDR3 residues: CASSLDRDYGYTF. CDR3 coding DNA: TGCGCCAGCAGCTTGGATAGGGATTATGGCTACACCTTC. V and J are TRBV5-1 and TRBJ1-2; D is undetermined. The germline gives CDR1 SGHRS, CDR2 YFSETQ. V gave up 0 bases and J gave up 5 bases, with 8 bases separating them. The CDR3 consists of 13 residues. Together with reference TRBV5-1 and TRBJ1-2, the CDR3 gives the full variable domain: KAGVTQTPRYLIKTRGQQVTLSCSPISGHRSVSWYQQTPGQGLQFLFEYFSETQRNKGNFPGRFSGRQFSNSRSEMNVSTLELGDSALYLCASSLDRDYGYTFGSGTRLTVV.

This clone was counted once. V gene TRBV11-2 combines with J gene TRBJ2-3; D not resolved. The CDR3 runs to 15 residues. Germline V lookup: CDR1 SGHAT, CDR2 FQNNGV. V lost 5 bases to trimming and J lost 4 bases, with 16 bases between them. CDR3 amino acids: CASSQLLAGSDTQYF. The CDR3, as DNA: TGTGCCAGCAGCCAACTTTTGGCAGGATCAGATACGCAGTATTTT.

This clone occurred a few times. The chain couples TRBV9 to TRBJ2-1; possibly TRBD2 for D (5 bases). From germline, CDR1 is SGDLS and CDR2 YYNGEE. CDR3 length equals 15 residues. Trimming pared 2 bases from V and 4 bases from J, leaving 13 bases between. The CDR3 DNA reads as TGTGCCAGCAGCGTGAGGGCGCAGACATACAATGAGCAGTTCTTC. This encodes CASSVRAQTYNEQFF.

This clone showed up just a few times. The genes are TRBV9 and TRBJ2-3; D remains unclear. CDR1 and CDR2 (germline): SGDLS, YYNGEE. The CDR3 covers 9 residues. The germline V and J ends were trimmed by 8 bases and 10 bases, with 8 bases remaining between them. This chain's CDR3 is CARPPAQYF. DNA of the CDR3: TGTGCCAGACCCCCGGCGCAGTATTTT.